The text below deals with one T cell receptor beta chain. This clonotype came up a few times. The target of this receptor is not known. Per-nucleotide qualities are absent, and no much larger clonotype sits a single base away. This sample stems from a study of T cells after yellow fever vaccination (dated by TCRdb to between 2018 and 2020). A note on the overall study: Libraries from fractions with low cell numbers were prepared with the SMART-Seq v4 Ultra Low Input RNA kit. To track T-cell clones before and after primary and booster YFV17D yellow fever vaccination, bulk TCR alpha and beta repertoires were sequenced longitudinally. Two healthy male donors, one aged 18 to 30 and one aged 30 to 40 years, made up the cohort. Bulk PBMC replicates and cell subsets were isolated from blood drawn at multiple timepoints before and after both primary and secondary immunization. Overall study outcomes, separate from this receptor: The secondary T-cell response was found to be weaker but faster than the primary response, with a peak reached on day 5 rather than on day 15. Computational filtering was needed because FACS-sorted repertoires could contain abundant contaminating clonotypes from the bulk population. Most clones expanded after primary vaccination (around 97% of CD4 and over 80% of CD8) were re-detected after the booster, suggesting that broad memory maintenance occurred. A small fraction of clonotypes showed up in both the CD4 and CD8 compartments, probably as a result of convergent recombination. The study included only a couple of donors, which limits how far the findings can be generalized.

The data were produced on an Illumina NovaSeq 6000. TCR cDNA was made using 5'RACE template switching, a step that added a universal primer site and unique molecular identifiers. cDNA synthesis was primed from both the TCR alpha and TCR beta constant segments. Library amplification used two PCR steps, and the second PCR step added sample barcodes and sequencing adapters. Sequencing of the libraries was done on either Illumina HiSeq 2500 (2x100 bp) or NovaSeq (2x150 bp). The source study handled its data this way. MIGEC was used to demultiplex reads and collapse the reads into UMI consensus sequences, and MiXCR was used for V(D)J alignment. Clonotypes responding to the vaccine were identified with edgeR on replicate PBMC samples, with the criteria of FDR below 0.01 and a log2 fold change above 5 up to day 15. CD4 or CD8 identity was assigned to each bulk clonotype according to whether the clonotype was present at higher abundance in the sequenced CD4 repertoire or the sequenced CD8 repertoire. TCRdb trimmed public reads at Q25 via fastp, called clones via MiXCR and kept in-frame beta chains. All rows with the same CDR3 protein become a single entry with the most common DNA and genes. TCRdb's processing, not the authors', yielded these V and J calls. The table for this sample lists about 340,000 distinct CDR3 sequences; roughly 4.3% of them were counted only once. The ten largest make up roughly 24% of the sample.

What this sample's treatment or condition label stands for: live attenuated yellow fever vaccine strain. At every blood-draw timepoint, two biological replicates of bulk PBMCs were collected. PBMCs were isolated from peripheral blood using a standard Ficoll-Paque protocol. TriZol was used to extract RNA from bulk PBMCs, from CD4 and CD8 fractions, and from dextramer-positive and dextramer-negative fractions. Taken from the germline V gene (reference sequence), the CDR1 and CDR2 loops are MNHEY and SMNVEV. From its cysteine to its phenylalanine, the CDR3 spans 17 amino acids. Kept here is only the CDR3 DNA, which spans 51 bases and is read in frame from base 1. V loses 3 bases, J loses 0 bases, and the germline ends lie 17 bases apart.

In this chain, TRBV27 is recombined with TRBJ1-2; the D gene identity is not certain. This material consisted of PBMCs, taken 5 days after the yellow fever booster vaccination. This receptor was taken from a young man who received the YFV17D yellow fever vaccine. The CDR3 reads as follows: CASSLAGQVGANYGYTF. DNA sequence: TGTGCCAGCAGTTTGGCAGGTCAGGTTGGAGCTAACTATGGCTACACCTTC.